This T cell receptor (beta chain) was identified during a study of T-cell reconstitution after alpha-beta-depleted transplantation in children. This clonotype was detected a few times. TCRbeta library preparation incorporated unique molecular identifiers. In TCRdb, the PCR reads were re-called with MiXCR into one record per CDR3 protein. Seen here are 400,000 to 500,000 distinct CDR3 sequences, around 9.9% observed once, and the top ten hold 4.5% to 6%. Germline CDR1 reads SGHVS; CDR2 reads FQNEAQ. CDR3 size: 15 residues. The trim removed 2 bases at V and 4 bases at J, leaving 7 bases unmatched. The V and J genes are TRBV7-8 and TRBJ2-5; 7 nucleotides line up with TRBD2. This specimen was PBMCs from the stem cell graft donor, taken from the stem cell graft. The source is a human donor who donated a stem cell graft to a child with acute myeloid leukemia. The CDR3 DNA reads TGTGCCAGCAGCTTATCGGGAGGAGTGGGAGAGACCCAGTACTTC. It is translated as CASSLSGGVGETQYF.